What follows are 8 T cell receptor beta chains derived from one specimen sequenced in a study of blood T cell repertoires in COVID-19. Assay: immunoSEQ multiplex PCR; the TCRdb copy retains only in-frame clones and omits some. Of around 140,000 clones in the sample, roughly 91% were seen once. The specimen was peripheral blood. The origin of the receptors is a man between 45 and 60 years old with active or convalescent COVID-19.

The chain combines TRBV3-1 (or the pseudogene TRBV3-2) with TRBJ2-4; D call uncertain. The V and J ends lost 0 bases and 1 base respectively, with 16 bases between them. The CDR3 covers 18 residues. CDR1 is LGHDT, CDR2 YNNKEL, per germline (reference sequence). The CDR3 protein is CASSQDQVEIEAKNIQYF. As DNA, the CDR3 is TGTGCCAGCAGCCAAGATCAAGTTGAGATTGAGGCCAAAAACATTCAGTACTTC.

This clone has just a few counts. The chain uses TRBV11-3 and TRBJ1-1; D unresolved. The length of the CDR3 is 12 residues. V gave up 5 bases and J gave up 9 bases, with 13 bases separating them. CDR1 is SGHNT, CDR2 YENEEA, per germline. The CDR3 DNA reads TGTGCCAGCAGCCCTGGAGGAGGTCAAGCTTTCTTT. Translation: CASSPGGGQAFF.

The genes are TRBV6-1 and TRBJ1-1, with D unresolved. There are 15 residues in the CDR3. CDR1 is MNHNS, CDR2 SASEGT, per germline. The V end was cut by 4 bases, the J end by 3 bases, with 15 bases between. The CDR3 loop is CASSAARVNDTEAFF. In nucleotides, the CDR3 is TGTGCCAGCAGTGCAGCTAGAGTTAACGACACTGAAGCTTTCTTT.

This rearrangement joins TRBV19 to TRBJ2-3, with 9 bases lining up with TRBD2. CDR3 length equals 17 residues. Germline values: CDR1 LNHDA, CDR2 SQIVND (reference sequence). The trim removed 4 bases at V and 2 bases at J, leaving 10 bases unmatched. CDR3 coding DNA: TGTGCCAGTAGTAAAGGGTCTAGCGGGGTACACACAGATACGCAGTATTTT. Translating gives CASSKGSSGVHTDTQYF.

This clone has more than one count but fewer than ten. The chain is built from TRBV27 and TRBJ1-2; D possibly corresponds to TRBD1 (5 bases). Trimming pared 3 bases from V and 5 bases from J, leaving 10 bases between. The CDR3 has 13 amino acids. Germline CDR1 reads MNHEY; CDR2 reads SMNVEV (reference sequence). CDR3 nucleotides: TGTGCCAGCAGTTTCAGTCAGGGATATGGCTACACCTTC. It translates to CASSFSQGYGYTF.

The chain has TRBV6-2 or TRBV6-3 and TRBJ2-7; D is possibly TRBD1 (6 bases). CDR3 length equals 12 residues. V lost 5 bases and J 3 bases, leaving 8 bases between the germline ends. Germline CDR1 reads MNHEY; CDR2 reads SVGEGT. CDR3 nucleotides: TGTGCCAGCAGTGGGGGCATCTACGAGCAGTACTTC. Its translation: CASSGGIYEQYF.

The V and J genes are TRBV5-1 and TRBJ2-2; 9 positions match TRBD1. The CDR3 length is 16 residues. CDR1 and CDR2 (germline): SGHRS, YFSETQ. The J segment lost 3 bases and the V segment lost 3 bases, leaving 6 bases of the junction unmatched. CDR3 in amino acids: CASSYGTGWDTGELFF. The CDR3 nucleotides are TGCGCCAGCAGCTACGGGACAGGGTGGGACACCGGGGAGCTGTTTTTT.

This clone has only one observation. The CDR3 spells CASSLSGGYGYTF. The DNA of the CDR3 is TGTGCCAGCAGTCTGAGCGGAGGCTATGGCTACACCTTC. J is TRBJ1-2 and V is TRBV12-3 or TRBV12-4; D not resolved. The CDR3 runs 13 residues. The V end lost 5 bases, the J end lost 4 bases, and 11 bases lay between the germline ends.